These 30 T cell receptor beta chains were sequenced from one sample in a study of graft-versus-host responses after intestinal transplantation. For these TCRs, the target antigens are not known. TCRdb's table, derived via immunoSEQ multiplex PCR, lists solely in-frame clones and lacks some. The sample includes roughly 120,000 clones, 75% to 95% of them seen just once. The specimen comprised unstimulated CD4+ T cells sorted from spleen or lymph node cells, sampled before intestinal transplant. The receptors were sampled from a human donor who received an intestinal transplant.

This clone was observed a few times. The CDR3 loop is CASSINSNLADTQYF. The CDR3, as DNA: TGTGCCAGTAGTATAAACAGTAACCTGGCAGATACGCAGTATTTT. The chain carries TRBV19 and TRBJ2-3; D is ambiguous. CDR1 is LNHDA and CDR2 is SQIVND in the germline V gene (reference sequence). The CDR3 is made up of 15 amino acids. The V and J ends lost 2 bases and 4 bases respectively, with 13 bases between them.

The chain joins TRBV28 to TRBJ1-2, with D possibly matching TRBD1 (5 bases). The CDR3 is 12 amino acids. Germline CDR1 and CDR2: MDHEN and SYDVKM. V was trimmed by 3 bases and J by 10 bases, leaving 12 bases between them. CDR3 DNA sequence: TGTGCCAGCAGTTTCAGCGGGGGGTACTACACCTTC. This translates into CASSFSGGYYTF.

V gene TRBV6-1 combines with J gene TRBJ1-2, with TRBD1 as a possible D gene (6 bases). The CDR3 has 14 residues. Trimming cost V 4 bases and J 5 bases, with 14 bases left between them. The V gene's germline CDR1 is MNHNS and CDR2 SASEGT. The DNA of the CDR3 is TGTGCCAGCAGTGGGACAGTCCAACTTTATGGCTACACCTTC. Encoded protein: CASSGTVQLYGYTF.

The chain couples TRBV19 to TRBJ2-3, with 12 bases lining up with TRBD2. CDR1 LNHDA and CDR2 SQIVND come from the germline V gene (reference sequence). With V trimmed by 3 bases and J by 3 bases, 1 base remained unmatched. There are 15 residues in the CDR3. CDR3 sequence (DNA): TGTGCCAGTAGTATGACTAGCGGGAGAACAGATACGCAGTATTTT. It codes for CASSMTSGRTDTQYF. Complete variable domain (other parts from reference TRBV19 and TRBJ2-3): DGGITQSPKYLFRKEGQNVTLSCEQNLNHDAMYWYRQDPGQGLRLIYYSQIVNDFQKGDIAEGYSVSREKKESFPLTVTSAQKNPTAFYLCASSMTSGRTDTQYFGPGTRLTVL.

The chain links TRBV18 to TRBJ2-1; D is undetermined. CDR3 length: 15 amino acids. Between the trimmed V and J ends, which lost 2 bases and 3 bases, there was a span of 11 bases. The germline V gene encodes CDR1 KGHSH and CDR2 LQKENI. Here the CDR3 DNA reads TGTGCCAGCTCACCAGGCCAGATCCTCTACAATGAGCAGTTCTTC. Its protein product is CASSPGQILYNEQFF.

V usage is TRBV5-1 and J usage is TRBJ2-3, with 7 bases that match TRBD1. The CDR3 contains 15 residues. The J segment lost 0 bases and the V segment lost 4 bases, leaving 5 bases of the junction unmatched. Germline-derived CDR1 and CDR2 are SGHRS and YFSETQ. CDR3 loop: CASSIGTESTDTQYF. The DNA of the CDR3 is TGCGCCAGCAGCATTGGGACAGAAAGCACAGATACGCAGTATTTT.

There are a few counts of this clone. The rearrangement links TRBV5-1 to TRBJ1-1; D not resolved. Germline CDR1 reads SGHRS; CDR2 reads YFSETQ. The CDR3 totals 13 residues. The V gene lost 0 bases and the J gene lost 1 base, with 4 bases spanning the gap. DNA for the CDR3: TGCGCCAGCAGCTTGGCTCCGAACACTGAAGCTTTCTTT. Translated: CASSLAPNTEAFF.

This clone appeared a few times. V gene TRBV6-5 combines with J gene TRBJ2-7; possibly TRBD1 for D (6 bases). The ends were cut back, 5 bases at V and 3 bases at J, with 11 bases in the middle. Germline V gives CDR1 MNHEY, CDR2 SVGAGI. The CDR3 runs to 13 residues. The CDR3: CASSRGGIYEQYF. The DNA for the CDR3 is TGTGCCAGCAGTCGAGGGGGTATCTACGAGCAGTACTTC.

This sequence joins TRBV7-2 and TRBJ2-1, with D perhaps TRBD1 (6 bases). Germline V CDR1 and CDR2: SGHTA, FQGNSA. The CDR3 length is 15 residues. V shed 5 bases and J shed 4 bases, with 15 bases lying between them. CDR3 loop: CASSQGPDRYNEQFF. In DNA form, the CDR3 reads TGTGCCAGCAGCCAAGGTCCCGACAGGTACAATGAGCAGTTCTTC.

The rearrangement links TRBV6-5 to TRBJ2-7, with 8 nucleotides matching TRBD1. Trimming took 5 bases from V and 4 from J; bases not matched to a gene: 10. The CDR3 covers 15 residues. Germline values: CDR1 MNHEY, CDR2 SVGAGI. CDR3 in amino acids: CASSRPGQVSYEQYF. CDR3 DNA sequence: TGTGCCAGCAGTAGACCGGGACAGGTTTCGTACGAGCAGTACTTC.

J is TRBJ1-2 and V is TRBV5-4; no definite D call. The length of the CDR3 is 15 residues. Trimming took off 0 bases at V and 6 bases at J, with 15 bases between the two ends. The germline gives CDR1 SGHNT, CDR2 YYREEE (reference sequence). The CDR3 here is CASSLGSAGGNGYTF. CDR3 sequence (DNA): TGTGCCAGCAGCTTGGGGTCGGCCGGCGGGAATGGCTACACCTTC. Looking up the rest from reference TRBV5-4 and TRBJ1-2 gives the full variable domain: ETGVTQSPTHLIKTRGQQVTLRCSSQSGHNTVSWYQQALGQGPQFIFQYYREEENGRGNFPPRFSGLQFPNYSSELNVNALELDDSALYLCASSLGSAGGNGYTFGSGTRLTVV.

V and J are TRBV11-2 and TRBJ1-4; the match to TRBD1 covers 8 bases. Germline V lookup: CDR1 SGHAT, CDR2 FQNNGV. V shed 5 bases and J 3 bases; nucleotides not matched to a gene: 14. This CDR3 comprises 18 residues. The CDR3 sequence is CASSRGGQGARSNEKLFF. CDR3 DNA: TGTGCCAGCAGCCGAGGGGGCCAGGGGGCGAGATCTAATGAAAAACTGTTTTTT.

CDR3 sequence (DNA): TGTGCCAGCAGCTTGGATCTAGCGGGGTTCTACAATGAGCAGTTCTTC. Encoded protein: CASSLDLAGFYNEQFF. The chain recombines TRBV5-6 with TRBJ2-1; TRBD2 matches at 9 bases. The CDR3 runs to 16 residues. Germline CDR1 reads SGHDT; CDR2 reads YYEEEE. With 0 bases clipped from V and 3 bases from J, the junction kept 4 bases outside the gene matches. The full variable domain, its missing parts supplied by reference TRBV5-6 and TRBJ2-1, is DAGVTQSPTHLIKTRGQQVTLRCSPKSGHDTVSWYQQALGQGPQFIFQYYEEEERQRGNFPDRFSGHQFPNYSSELNVNALLLGDSALYLCASSLDLAGFYNEQFFGPGTRLTVL.

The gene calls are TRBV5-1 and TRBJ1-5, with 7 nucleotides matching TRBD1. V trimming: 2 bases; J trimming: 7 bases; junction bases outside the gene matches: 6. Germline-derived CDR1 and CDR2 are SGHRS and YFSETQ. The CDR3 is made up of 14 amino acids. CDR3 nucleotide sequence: TGCGCCAGCAGCTTAGGGGGCCCGGGGCAGCCCCAGCATTTT. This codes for CASSLGGPGQPQHF. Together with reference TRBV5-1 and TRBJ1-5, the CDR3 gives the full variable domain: KAGVTQTPRYLIKTRGQQVTLSCSPISGHRSVSWYQQTPGQGLQFLFEYFSETQRNKGNFPGRFSGRQFSNSRSEMNVSTLELGDSALYLCASSLGGPGQPQHFGDGTRLSIL.

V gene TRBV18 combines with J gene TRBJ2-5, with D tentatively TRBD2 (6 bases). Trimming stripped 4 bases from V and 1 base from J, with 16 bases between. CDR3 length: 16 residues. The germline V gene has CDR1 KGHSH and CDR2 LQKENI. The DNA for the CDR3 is TGTGCCAGCTCACGGGACTCCGCAGGTCTCCAAGAGACCCAGTACTTC. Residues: CASSRDSAGLQETQYF.

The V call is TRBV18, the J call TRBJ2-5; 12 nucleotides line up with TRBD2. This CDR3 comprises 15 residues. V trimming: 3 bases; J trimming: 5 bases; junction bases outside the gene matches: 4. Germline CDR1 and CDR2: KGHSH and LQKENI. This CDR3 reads CASSPRLAGAETQYF. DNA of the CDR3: TGTGCCAGCTCACCGCGACTAGCGGGAGCGGAGACCCAGTACTTC.

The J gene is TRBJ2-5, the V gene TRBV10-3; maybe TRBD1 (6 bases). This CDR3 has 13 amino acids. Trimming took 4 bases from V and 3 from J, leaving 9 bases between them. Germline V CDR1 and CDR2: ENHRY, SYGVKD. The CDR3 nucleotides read TGTGCCATCAGTGGCCAGGGGAAAGAGACCCAGTACTTC. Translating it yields CAISGQGKETQYF.

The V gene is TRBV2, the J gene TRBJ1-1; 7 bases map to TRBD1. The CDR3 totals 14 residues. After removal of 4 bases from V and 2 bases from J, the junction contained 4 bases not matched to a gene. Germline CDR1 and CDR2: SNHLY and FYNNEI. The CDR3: CASSVDRVNTEAFF. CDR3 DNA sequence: TGTGCCAGCAGTGTTGACAGGGTTAACACTGAAGCTTTCTTT. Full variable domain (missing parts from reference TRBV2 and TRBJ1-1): EPEVTQTPSHQVTQMGQEVILRCVPISNHLYFYWYRQILGQKVEFLVSFYNNEISEKSEIFDDQFSVERPDGSNFTLKIRSTKLEDSAMYFCASSVDRVNTEAFFGQGTRLTVV.

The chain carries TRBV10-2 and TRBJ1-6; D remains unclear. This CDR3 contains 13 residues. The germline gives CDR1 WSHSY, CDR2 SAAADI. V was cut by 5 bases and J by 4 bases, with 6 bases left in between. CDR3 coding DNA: TGCGCCAGCAGTTGGGCGTATAATTCACCCCTCCACTTT. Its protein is CASSWAYNSPLHF.

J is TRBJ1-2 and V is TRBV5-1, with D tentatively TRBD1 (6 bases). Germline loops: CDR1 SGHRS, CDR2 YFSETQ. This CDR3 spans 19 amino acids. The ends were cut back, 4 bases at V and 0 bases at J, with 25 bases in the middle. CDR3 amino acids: CASSTGTKGPRGTNYGYTF. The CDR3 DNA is TGCGCCAGCAGCACGGGGACGAAGGGTCCCAGGGGTACTAACTATGGCTACACCTTC.

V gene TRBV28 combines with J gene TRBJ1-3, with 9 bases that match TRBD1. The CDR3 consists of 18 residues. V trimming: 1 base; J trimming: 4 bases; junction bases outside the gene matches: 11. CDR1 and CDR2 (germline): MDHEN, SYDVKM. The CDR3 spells CASSLSGQGILAGNTIYF. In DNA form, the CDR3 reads TGTGCCAGCAGTTTATCGGGACAGGGTATTCTAGCCGGAAACACCATATATTTT.

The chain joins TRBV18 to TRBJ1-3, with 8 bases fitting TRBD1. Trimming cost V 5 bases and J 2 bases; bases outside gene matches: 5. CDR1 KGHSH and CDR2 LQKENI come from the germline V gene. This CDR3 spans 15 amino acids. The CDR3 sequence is CASSVQQGAGNTIYF. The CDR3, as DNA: TGTGCCAGCTCAGTTCAACAGGGGGCTGGAAACACCATATATTTT.

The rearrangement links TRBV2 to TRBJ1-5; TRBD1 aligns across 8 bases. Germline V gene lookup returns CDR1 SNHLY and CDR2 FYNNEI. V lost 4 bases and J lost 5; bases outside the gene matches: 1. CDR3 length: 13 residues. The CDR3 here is CASSGQGYQPQHF. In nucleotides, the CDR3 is TGTGCCAGCAGTGGACAGGGGTATCAGCCCCAGCATTTT.

The CDR3 reads CASSAYLTGYTYNEQFF. The CDR3 DNA reads as TGTGCCAGCAGCGCGTACCTGACAGGGTATACCTACAATGAGCAGTTCTTC. This chain links TRBV11-2 with TRBJ2-1; 7 bases are shared with TRBD1. After removal of 5 bases from V and 2 bases from J, the junction contained 12 bases not matched to a gene. Germline-derived CDR1 and CDR2 are SGHAT and FQNNGV. The CDR3 is 17 residues long.

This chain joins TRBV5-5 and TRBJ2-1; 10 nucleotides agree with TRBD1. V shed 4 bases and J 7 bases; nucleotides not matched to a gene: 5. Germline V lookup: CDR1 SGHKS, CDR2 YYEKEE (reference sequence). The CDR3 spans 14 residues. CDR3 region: CASSPWTGGNEQFF. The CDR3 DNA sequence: TGTGCCAGCAGCCCTTGGACAGGGGGGAATGAGCAGTTCTTC.

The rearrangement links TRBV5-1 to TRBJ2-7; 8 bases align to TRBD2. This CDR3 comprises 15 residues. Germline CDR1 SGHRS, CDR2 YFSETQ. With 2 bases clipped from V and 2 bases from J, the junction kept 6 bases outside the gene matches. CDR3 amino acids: CASSLGAGAAYEQYF. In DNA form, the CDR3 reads TGCGCCAGCAGCTTAGGAGCGGGAGCCGCCTACGAGCAGTACTTC.

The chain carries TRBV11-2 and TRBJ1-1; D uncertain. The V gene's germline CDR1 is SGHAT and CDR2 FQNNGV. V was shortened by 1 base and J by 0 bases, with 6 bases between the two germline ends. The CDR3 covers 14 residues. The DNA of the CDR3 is TGTGCCAGCAGCTTAGCGCGGATGAACACTGAAGCTTTCTTT. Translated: CASSLARMNTEAFF.

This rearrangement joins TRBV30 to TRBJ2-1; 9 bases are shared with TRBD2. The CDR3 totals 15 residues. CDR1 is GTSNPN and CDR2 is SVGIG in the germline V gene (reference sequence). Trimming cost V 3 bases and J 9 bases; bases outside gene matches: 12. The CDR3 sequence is CAWRPGGRAGVEQFF. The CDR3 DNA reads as TGTGCCTGGAGACCCGGCGGGAGGGCCGGGGTTGAGCAGTTCTTC.

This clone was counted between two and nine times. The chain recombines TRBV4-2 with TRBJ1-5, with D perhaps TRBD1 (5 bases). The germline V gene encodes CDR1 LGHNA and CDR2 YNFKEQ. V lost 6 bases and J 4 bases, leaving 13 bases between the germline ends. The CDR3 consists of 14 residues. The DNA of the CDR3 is TGTGCCAGCAGTCCGGGGGAGAGGAATCAGCCCCAGCATTTT. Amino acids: CASSPGERNQPQHF.

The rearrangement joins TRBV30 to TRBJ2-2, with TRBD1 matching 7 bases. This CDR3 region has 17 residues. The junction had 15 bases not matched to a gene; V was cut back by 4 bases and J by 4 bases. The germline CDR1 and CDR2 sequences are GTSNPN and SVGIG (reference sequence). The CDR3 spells CAWTRLGTVKRTGELFF. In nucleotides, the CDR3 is TGTGCCTGGACTAGGCTCGGGACAGTGAAACGCACCGGGGAGCTGTTTTTT.